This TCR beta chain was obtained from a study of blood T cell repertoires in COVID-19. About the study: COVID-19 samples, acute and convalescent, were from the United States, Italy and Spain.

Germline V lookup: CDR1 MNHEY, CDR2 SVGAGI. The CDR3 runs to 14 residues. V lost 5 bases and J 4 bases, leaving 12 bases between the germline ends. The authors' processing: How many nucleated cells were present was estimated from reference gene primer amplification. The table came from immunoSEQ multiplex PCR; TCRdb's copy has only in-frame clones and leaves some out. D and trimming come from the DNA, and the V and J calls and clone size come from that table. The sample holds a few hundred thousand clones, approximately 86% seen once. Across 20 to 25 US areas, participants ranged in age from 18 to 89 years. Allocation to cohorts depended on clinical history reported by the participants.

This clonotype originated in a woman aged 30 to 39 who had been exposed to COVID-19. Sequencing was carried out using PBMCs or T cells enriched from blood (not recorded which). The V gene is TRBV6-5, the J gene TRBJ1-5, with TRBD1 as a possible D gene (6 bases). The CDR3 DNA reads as TGTGCCAGCAGTACCGGGACATTGAATCAGCCCCAGCATTTT. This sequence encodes CASSTGTLNQPQHF.